These 18 T cell receptor beta chains came from one sample sequenced in a study of graft-versus-host responses after intestinal transplantation. Their cognate antigens are unknown. Method: immunoSEQ multiplex PCR; TCRdb's copy keeps in-frame clones and lacks some. The sample carries 55,000 to 65,000 clones, approximately 94% recorded once. The sequencing used unstimulated CD4+ T cells sorted from spleen or lymph node cells, collected before transplant. The receptors were sampled from a human donor who was the organ donor for an intestinal transplant.

The chain recombines TRBV7-2 with TRBJ2-2; D remains unclear. This CDR3 comprises 16 residues. Germline lookup yields CDR1 SGHTA and CDR2 FQGNSA. Trimming pared 8 bases from V and 6 bases from J, leaving 22 bases between. In nucleotides, the CDR3 is TGTGCCAGCCCAAAGAGAGGACCAATTAACCCCGGGGAGCTGTTTTTT. Translating gives CASPKRGPINPGELFF.

The V call is TRBV4-1, the J call TRBJ2-3; D is unclear. The CDR3 covers 15 residues. CDR1 and CDR2 from the germline V gene are MGHRA and YSYEKL. The V end lost 4 bases, the J end lost 0 bases, and 11 bases lay between the germline ends. CDR3 sequence reads: CASSPRTRSTDTQYF. The CDR3 DNA reads TGCGCCAGCAGCCCTAGGACCCGGAGCACAGATACGCAGTATTTT.

This clone was recorded only once. The J gene is TRBJ2-1, the V gene TRBV11-2; TRBD1 might be the D (5 bases). V shed 2 bases and J shed 1 base, with 6 bases lying between them. Looked up from germline, CDR1 is SGHAT and CDR2 is FQNNGV. This CDR3 is built from 14 residues. The CDR3 nucleotides read TGTGCCAGCAGCTTAAAGGGGTCCTACAATGAGCAGTTCTTC. Translating it yields CASSLKGSYNEQFF.

The chain combines TRBV19 with TRBJ2-3, with TRBD2 identical over 9 bases. This CDR3 has 15 amino acids. Per germline, CDR1 LNHDA and CDR2 SQIVND (reference sequence). V trimming: 1 base; J trimming: 1 base; junction bases outside the gene matches: 0. CDR3 residues: CASSIVAGGTDTQYF. CDR3 DNA sequence: TGTGCCAGTAGTATAGTAGCGGGGGGCACAGATACGCAGTATTTT. The entire variable domain, with the rest obtained from reference TRBV19 and TRBJ2-3, is as follows: DGGITQSPKYLFRKEGQNVTLSCEQNLNHDAMYWYRQDPGQGLRLIYYSQIVNDFQKGDIAEGYSVSREKKESFPLTVTSAQKNPTAFYLCASSIVAGGTDTQYFGPGTRLTVL.

This clone was observed a single time. This chain joins TRBV23-1 and TRBJ1-2; D perhaps matches TRBD1 (6 bases). TRBV23-1 is sorted into the ORF group, with uncertain function. The CDR3 sequence is 13 residues long. Trimming stripped 4 bases from V and 7 bases from J, with 13 bases between. Here the CDR3 DNA reads TGCGCCAGCAGTCCGGGGGGCTGGGTTGGCTACACCTTC. It codes for CASSPGGWVGYTF.

The chain's CDR3 is CASSLARLDTDTQYF. CDR3 in DNA: TGTGCCAGCAGCTTGGCCAGGCTAGACACAGATACGCAGTATTTT. The chain uses TRBV5-8 and TRBJ2-3; D uncertain. The CDR3 runs 15 residues. V was trimmed by 0 bases and J by 2 bases, leaving 10 bases between them. CDR1 and CDR2 from the germline V gene are SGHTS and YDEGEE.

For the CDR3, the DNA is TGTGCCAGCAGCTTGCGGAGACGGACCTCTGGAAACACCATATATTTT. Translation gives CASSLRRRTSGNTIYF. The chain is built from TRBV5-6 and TRBJ1-3; no definite D call. Germline V lookup: CDR1 SGHDT, CDR2 YYEEEE. Trimming left V 1 base short and J 0 bases short, with 11 bases between. The CDR3 is 16 residues long.

Regarding this clone: The same CDR3 can be traced to other DNA sequences in this sample. The chain links TRBV29-1 to TRBJ1-2, with D maybe TRBD1 (6 bases). Germline values: CDR1 SQVTM, CDR2 ANQGSEA. CDR3 size: 15 residues. Trimming cost V 7 bases and J 3 bases, with 21 bases left between them. CDR3 in DNA: TGCAGCGCCACCCGTGGGGGGCAGGATTACTATGGCTACACCTTC. Its translation: CSATRGGQDYYGYTF.

This clone has just one count. The rearrangement links TRBV15 to TRBJ2-1; 10 nucleotides match TRBD2. V trimming: 3 bases; J trimming: 0 bases; junction bases outside the gene matches: 8. Germline V gives CDR1 LNHNV, CDR2 YYDKDF (reference sequence). This CDR3 comprises 18 residues. CDR3 bases: TGTGCCACCAGCAGTCGTCTAGCGGGGGTCCTCTCCTACAATGAGCAGTTCTTC. Translating it yields CATSSRLAGVLSYNEQFF. Together with reference TRBV15 and TRBJ2-1, the CDR3 gives the full variable domain: DAMVIQNPRYQVTQFGKPVTLSCSQTLNHNVMYWYQQKSSQAPKLLFHYYDKDFNNEADTPDNFQSRRPNTSFCFLDIRSPGLGDTAMYLCATSSRLAGVLSYNEQFFGPGTRLTVL.

This sequence joins TRBV5-1 and TRBJ2-3; D call uncertain. The CDR3 contains 18 residues. V lost 4 bases to trimming and J lost 1 base, with 22 bases between them. Germline assignment: CDR1 SGHRS and CDR2 YFSETQ. The CDR3 coding sequence is TGCGCCAGCAGCCTGACTCGGTCGGGCACTGATGGCACAGATACGCAGTATTTT. Amino acid sequence: CASSLTRSGTDGTDTQYF.

The chain combines TRBV7-8 with TRBJ1-6; no reliable D call. Germline CDR1 SGHVS, CDR2 FQNEAQ. CDR3 length: 18 residues. The V end lost 1 base, the J end lost 5 bases, and 18 bases lay between the germline ends. The CDR3 DNA is TGTGCCAGCAGCTTAGATACATATAGGAGGGAGGATAATTCACCCCTCCACTTT. Encoded protein: CASSLDTYRREDNSPLHF.

The genes are TRBV5-6 and TRBJ1-1; D possibly corresponds to TRBD1 (5 bases). This CDR3 has 15 amino acids. CDR1 and CDR2 (germline): SGHDT, YYEEEE. Trimming took 0 bases from V and 1 from J, leaving 10 bases between them. The CDR3 here is CASSLGQTSNTEAFF. The CDR3 nucleotides are TGTGCCAGCAGCTTGGGACAGACGTCGAACACTGAAGCTTTCTTT.

The rearrangement uses TRBV7-2 and TRBJ2-1; 8 nucleotides agree with TRBD1. Germline V gene sequence: CDR1 SGHTA, CDR2 FQGNSA. With V trimmed by 1 base and J by 8 bases, 7 bases remained unmatched. CDR3 length: 15 amino acids. The CDR3 reads CASSLGQGPPDEQFF. Written as DNA, the CDR3 is TGTGCCAGCAGCTTAGGACAGGGGCCTCCGGATGAGCAGTTCTTC.

This clone was recorded only once. V gene TRBV25-1 combines with J gene TRBJ2-3; possibly TRBD1 or TRBD2 for D (7 bases each). Trimming cost V 6 bases and J 6 bases, with 19 bases left between them. Per the germline V gene, CDR1 is MGHDK and CDR2 is SYGVNS. This CDR3 region has 15 residues. The CDR3 spells CASSPRQGEGDTQYF. In DNA, the CDR3 is TGTGCCAGCAGCCCTCGGCAGGGGGAGGGGGATACGCAGTATTTT.

This clone occurred once. The chain joins TRBV1 to TRBJ1-3; TRBD1 was called by the table and not checked on the DNA. TRBV1 is assigned pseudogene status. The CDR3 runs 13 residues. CDR3 sequence (DNA): TGCACCACCAAGACAGTAAACGGAAACACCATATATTTT. It is translated as CTTKTVNGNTIYF.

The chain recombines TRBV5-1 with TRBJ2-5; D call uncertain. The germline V gene encodes CDR1 SGHRS and CDR2 YFSETQ. V gave up 3 bases and J gave up 1 base, with 10 bases separating them. The CDR3 is 14 residues long. The CDR3, as DNA: TGCGCCAGCAGCTGGAACAGAGTCCAAGAGACCCAGTACTTC. It encodes CASSWNRVQETQYF.

The V and J genes are TRBV10-3 and TRBJ2-3, with 15 bases matching TRBD2. The CDR3 is 19 amino acids. After removal of 0 bases from V and 1 base from J, the junction contained 5 bases not matched to a gene. Germline V gene data show CDR1 as ENHRY and CDR2 as SYGVKD. CDR3 protein: CAISESPGLAGGRTDTQYF. The CDR3 DNA is TGTGCCATCAGTGAGTCGCCGGGACTAGCGGGGGGCCGCACAGATACGCAGTATTTT.

V and J are TRBV29-1 and TRBJ2-2; tentatively, D is TRBD2 (6 bases). V shed 6 bases and J shed 4 bases, with 18 bases lying between them. The CDR3 covers 15 residues. Germline assignment: CDR1 SQVTM and CDR2 ANQGSEA. The CDR3: CSVQTRDWLTGELFF. CDR3 DNA sequence: TGCAGCGTCCAAACGCGGGACTGGCTCACCGGGGAGCTGTTTTTT.